The entry below gives a single T cell receptor beta chain sequence along with its context. The sample originates from a study of blood T cell repertoires in COVID-19. Study-level background: Researchers got acute and convalescent COVID-19 samples from the United States, Italy and Spain.

Per the study methods: Reference gene primers were amplified, and this amplification served to estimate nucleated cell counts. Produced via immunoSEQ multiplex PCR; TCRdb's table is partial and in-frame only. The V and J calls and clone size come from that table; D and trimming were worked out from the DNA. The table has about 480,000 clones, 87% seen once; the top ten hold roughly 1.8%. Living in roughly 25 US areas, the participants were between about 18 and 90 years of age. Source material: PBMCs or T cells enriched from blood (not recorded which). The sequence derives from a woman between 18 and 29 years old with acute COVID-19.

This CDR3 is CASSWDSSNSPLHF. In DNA form, the CDR3 reads TGTGCCAGCAGCTGGGACAGTAGTAATTCACCCCTCCACTTT. The V and J genes are TRBV7-9 and TRBJ1-6, with 7 bases aligning to TRBD1. In germline, CDR1 is SEHNR, CDR2 FQNEAQ (reference sequence). Losses at the gene ends were 4 bases for V and 6 bases for J; bases not matched to a gene: 3. The CDR3 is made up of 14 amino acids.